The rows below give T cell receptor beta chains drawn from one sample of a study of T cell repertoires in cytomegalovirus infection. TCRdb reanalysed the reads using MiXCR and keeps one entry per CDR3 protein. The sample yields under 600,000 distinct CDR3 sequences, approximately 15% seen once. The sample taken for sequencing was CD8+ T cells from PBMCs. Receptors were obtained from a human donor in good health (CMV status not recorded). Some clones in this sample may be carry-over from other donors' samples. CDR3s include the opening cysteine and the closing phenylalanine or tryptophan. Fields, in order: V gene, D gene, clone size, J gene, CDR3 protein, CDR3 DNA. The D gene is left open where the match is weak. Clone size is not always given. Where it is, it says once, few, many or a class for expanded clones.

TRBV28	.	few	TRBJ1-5	CASTPGGPQHF	TGTGCCAGCACCCCCGGGGGGCCCCAGCATTTT
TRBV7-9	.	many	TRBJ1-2	CASMAGGNPPRHGYTF	TGTGCCAGCATGGCCGGTGGTAATCCTCCGAGGCATGGCTACACCTTC
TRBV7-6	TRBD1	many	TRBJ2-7	CASSPGTGPLYYEQYF	TGTGCCAGCAGCCCCGGGACAGGTCCCCTCTACTACGAGCAGTACTTC
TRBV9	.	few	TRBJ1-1	CASSVDVRGGTEAFF	TGTGCCAGCAGCGTAGACGTCCGGGGGGGCACTGAAGCTTTCTTT
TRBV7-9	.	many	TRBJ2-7	CASGAGTGPYEQYF	TGTGCCAGCGGAGCCGGGACTGGGCCATACGAGCAGTACTTC
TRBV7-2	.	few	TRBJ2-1	CASSLTSQGRYNEQFF	TGTGCCAGCAGCCTAACCTCTCAGGGCCGCTACAATGAGCAGTTCTTC
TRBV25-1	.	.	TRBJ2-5	CASSEVETEETQYF	TGTGCCAGCAGTGAAGTGGAGACAGAAGAGACCCAGTACTTC
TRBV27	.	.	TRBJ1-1	CASKFGGITRNTEAFF	TGTGCCAGCAAATTCGGGGGGATTACACGGAACACTGAAGCTTTCTTT
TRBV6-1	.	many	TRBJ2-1	CASSEDRDPYNEQFF	TGTGCCAGCAGTGAAGACAGGGACCCCTACAATGAGCAGTTCTTC
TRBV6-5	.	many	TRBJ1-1	CASSYSLTGGRHKGAFF	TGTGCCAGCAGTTACTCCTTAACTGGGGGACGGCACAAGGGAGCTTTCTTT
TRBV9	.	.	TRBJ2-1	CASSVGGAGAEQFF	TGTGCCAGCAGCGTAGGCGGGGCAGGGGCTGAGCAGTTCTTC
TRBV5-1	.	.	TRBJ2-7	CASSLEGVFNEQYF	TGCGCCAGCAGCTTGGAGGGGGTTTTCAACGAGCAGTACTTC
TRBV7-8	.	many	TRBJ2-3	CASHLANRPTDTQYF	TGTGCCAGTCACCTGGCCAACAGGCCCACAGATACGCAGTATTTT
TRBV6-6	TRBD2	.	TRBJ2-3	CASNQRRGRMTDTQYF	TGTGCCAGCAACCAGAGGCGCGGGAGGATGACAGATACGCAGTATTTT
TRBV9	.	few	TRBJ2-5	CASSAGTSQETQYF	TGTGCCAGCAGCGCCGGGACCAGTCAAGAGACCCAGTACTTC
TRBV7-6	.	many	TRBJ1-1	CASSPRSAHPNTEAFF	TGTGCCAGCAGTCCCAGGTCGGCTCATCCGAACACTGAAGCTTTCTTT
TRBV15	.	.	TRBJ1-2	CATSRGWELGADKGYTF	TGTGCCACCAGCAGAGGTTGGGAGTTAGGGGCGGATAAGGGCTACACCTTC
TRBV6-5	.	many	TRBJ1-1	CASSYDDFQNTEAFF	TGTGCCAGCAGTTACGATGACTTTCAGAACACTGAAGCTTTCTTT
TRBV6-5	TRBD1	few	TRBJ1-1	CATSTGGINTEAFF	TGTGCCACCTCCACAGGGGGAATTAACACTGAAGCTTTCTTT
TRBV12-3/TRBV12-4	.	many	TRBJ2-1	CASSFPGGGAANEQFF	TGTGCCAGCAGTTTCCCAGGGGGGGGGGCCGCAAATGAGCAGTTCTTC
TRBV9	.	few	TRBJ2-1	CASSVEGRNNEQFF	TGTGCCAGCAGCGTAGAGGGACGCAACAATGAGCAGTTCTTC